The 28 T cell receptor beta chains listed next were all sequenced from one sample in a study of T-cell reconstitution after alpha-beta-depleted transplantation in children. As it was prepared, the TCRbeta library received unique molecular identifiers. MiXCR, run by TCRdb on the PCR reads, gives a single entry per CDR3 protein. The repertoire holds around 250,000 distinct CDR3 sequences, with roughly 23% as singletons. The sample in question was PBMCs, obtained before TCRalphabeta/CD19-depleted stem cell transplant. These receptors were collected from a girl aged 2 to 10 with Fanconi anemia, due to receive a stem cell transplant.

This clonotype was counted ten times or more. The chain has TRBV12-3 or TRBV12-4 and TRBJ2-7; D is perhaps TRBD1 or TRBD2 (5 bases each). The CDR3 loop spans 13 amino acids. Trimming left V 6 bases short and J 4 bases short, with 13 bases between. As DNA, the CDR3 is TGTGCCAGCAGCCGGGACGGCCTTTACGAGCAGTACTTC. Its protein product is CASSRDGLYEQYF.

This clonotype showed up many times. The J gene is TRBJ2-7, the V gene TRBV12-3 or TRBV12-4; D may be TRBD2 (6 bases). CDR3 length: 13 residues. With 4 bases removed from V and 1 base from J, the gap between germline ends came to 8 bases. CDR3 region: CASSSTSSYEQYF. CDR3 coding DNA: TGTGCCAGCAGTTCGACTAGTTCCTACGAGCAGTACTTC.

This clonotype showed up just a few times. The V gene is TRBV5-5, the J gene TRBJ2-2, with D unclear. The germline V and J ends were trimmed by 8 bases and 6 bases, with 14 bases remaining between them. The V gene's germline CDR1 is SGHKS and CDR2 YYEKEE (reference sequence). The CDR3 is 13 amino acids. The CDR3 nucleotides read TGTGCCAGTCATATTATAGTTTCCGGGGAGCTGTTTTTT. Translation gives CASHIIVSGELFF.

The chain recombines TRBV29-1 with TRBJ2-3; D is unresolved. Trimming shortened V by 3 bases and J by 4 bases, and 5 bases separated the two germline ends. This CDR3 region has 11 residues. Per germline, CDR1 SQVTM and CDR2 ANQGSEA. The CDR3 loop reads CSVDRADTQYF. The DNA of the CDR3 is TGCAGCGTTGATAGGGCAGATACGCAGTATTTT.

J is TRBJ2-3 and V is TRBV7-2; the match to TRBD2 covers 13 bases. CDR1 and CDR2 (germline): SGHTA, FQGNSA. The CDR3 contains 18 residues. V trimming: 2 bases; J trimming: 2 bases; junction bases outside the gene matches: 7. The CDR3 sequence is CASSLPGLAGANTDTQYF. CDR3 DNA: TGTGCCAGCAGCTTACCTGGACTAGCGGGGGCGAACACAGATACGCAGTATTTT.

This rearrangement joins TRBV11-2 to TRBJ2-1; D possibly corresponds to TRBD1 (6 bases). Deletions cut 7 bases from V and 7 bases from J, with 14 bases between. Germline lookup yields CDR1 SGHAT and CDR2 FQNNGV. This CDR3 has 13 residues. The CDR3 DNA reads TGTGCCAGCACAAAACAGGGTTGGAATGAGCAGTTCTTC. It yields the protein CASTKQGWNEQFF.

This clonotype came up many times. The gene calls are TRBV12-3 or TRBV12-4 and TRBJ2-5; D call uncertain. This CDR3 comprises 14 residues. V was trimmed by 0 bases and J by 5 bases, leaving 10 bases between them. The CDR3 DNA sequence: TGTGCCAGCAGTTTAGCGCTCCGTGGGGAGACCCAGTACTTC. Protein sequence: CASSLALRGETQYF.

This clonotype has ten or more counts. The V and J genes are TRBV6-4 and TRBJ1-6, with unresolved D. V shed 3 bases and J shed 7 bases, with 7 bases lying between them. CDR1 and CDR2 (germline): MRHNA, SNTAGT. The CDR3 runs to 13 residues. The DNA for the CDR3 is TGTGCCAGCAGTGAGGGCAGGAATTCACCCCTCCACTTT. Its protein is CASSEGRNSPLHF.

V and J are TRBV20-1 and TRBJ2-1; the D is unclear. Germline V CDR1 and CDR2: DFQATT, SNEGSKA (reference sequence). This CDR3 has 12 residues. Trimming removed 5 bases at V and 4 bases at J, with 9 bases between. The DNA for the CDR3 is TGCAGTGCTCCTAAAGGGTACAATGAGCAGTTCTTC. Residues: CSAPKGYNEQFF.

Only a few counts were recorded for this clonotype. The chain carries TRBV6-1 and TRBJ2-6; D unclear. The CDR3 contains 14 residues. Germline V gene data show CDR1 as MNHNS and CDR2 as SASEGT. V shed 7 bases and J shed 0 bases, with 7 bases lying between them. CDR3 in amino acids: CASIRSSGANVLTF. The CDR3 nucleotides are TGTGCCAGCATCCGGAGCTCTGGGGCCAACGTCCTGACTTTC.

This clonotype occurred many times. The rearrangement links TRBV29-1 to TRBJ2-7, with 9 bases lining up with TRBD1. Trimming at V came to 7 bases and at J to 3 bases, leaving 7 bases not matched to a gene. There are 13 residues in the CDR3. CDR1 and CDR2 from the germline V gene are SQVTM and ANQGSEA. CDR3: CSATTGGNYEQYF. For the CDR3, the DNA is TGCAGCGCCACGACAGGGGGTAACTACGAGCAGTACTTC.

This chain connects TRBV5-1 to TRBJ1-1; unclear D gene. The V and J ends lost 4 bases and 2 bases respectively, with 9 bases between them. Germline V gene lookup returns CDR1 SGHRS and CDR2 YFSETQ. The CDR3 runs 13 residues. The CDR3 sequence: CASSPSLNTEAFF. The CDR3 region has the DNA TGCGCCAGCAGCCCTTCACTCAACACTGAAGCTTTCTTT.

This clonotype was recorded at least ten times. The V and J genes are TRBV20-1 and TRBJ2-1, with TRBD2 identical over 9 bases. Trimming cost V 6 bases and J 2 bases; bases outside gene matches: 11. The CDR3 consists of 16 residues. The germline V gene has CDR1 DFQATT and CDR2 SNEGSKA (reference sequence). CDR3 in amino acids: CSATMNRLAAYNEQFF. For the CDR3, the DNA is TGCAGTGCCACAATGAATCGACTAGCGGCCTACAATGAGCAGTTCTTC.

V is TRBV20-1 and J is TRBJ2-1, with D uncertain. The germline CDR1 and CDR2 sequences are DFQATT and SNEGSKA (reference sequence). The V and J ends lost 0 bases and 2 bases respectively, with 14 bases between them. The CDR3 is made up of 16 amino acids. CDR3 loop: CSARDKKKGTYNEQFF. The CDR3 nucleotides are TGCAGTGCTAGAGACAAGAAGAAGGGCACCTACAATGAGCAGTTCTTC.

This clonotype occurred a few times. The chain is built from TRBV12-3 or TRBV12-4 and TRBJ1-2; possible D gene TRBD1, 6 bases. V was trimmed by 0 bases and J by 6 bases, leaving 17 bases between them. The CDR3 consists of 16 residues. The CDR3 nucleotides are TGTGCCAGCAGTTTAGCGCTTCGCCACAGGGAAGATGGCTACACCTTC. Its protein product is CASSLALRHREDGYTF.

This chain connects TRBV12-3 or TRBV12-4 to TRBJ2-7, with a tentative D call TRBD1 (5 bases). Trimming removed 6 bases at V and 5 bases at J, with 14 bases between. CDR3 size: 13 residues. CDR3: CASSQNRWNEQYF. CDR3 DNA sequence: TGTGCCAGCAGCCAGAACAGGTGGAACGAGCAGTACTTC.

This clonotype was observed many times. The chain links TRBV12-3 or TRBV12-4 to TRBJ2-3; D uncertain. This CDR3 comprises 12 residues. Trimming removed 5 bases at V and 2 bases at J, with 5 bases between. CDR3 in DNA: TGTGCCAGCAGTCAAGCCACAGATACGCAGTATTTT. This codes for CASSQATDTQYF.

This clonotype was seen ten or more times. The chain joins TRBV27 to TRBJ2-7; 9 nucleotides align to TRBD2. The CDR3 contains 16 residues. J lost 3 bases, V lost 6 bases, and 12 bases had no gene match. Looked up from germline, CDR1 is MNHEY and CDR2 is SMNVEV (reference sequence). The CDR3, as DNA: TGTGCCAGCAGCTACATTCCGGGTAGCGGGAGCTACGAGCAGTACTTC. This codes for CASSYIPGSGSYEQYF.

V and J are TRBV25-1 and TRBJ1-4; the match to TRBD1 covers 9 bases. Germline CDR1 and CDR2: MGHDK and SYGVNS. J was trimmed by 8 bases and V by 2 bases; bases with no gene match: 6. The CDR3 is made up of 15 amino acids. CDR3 sequence: CASSETTGGREKLFF. CDR3 DNA: TGTGCCAGCAGTGAAACCACAGGGGGCAGGGAAAAACTGTTTTTT.

In its sample, this clonotype was seen a few times. The chain combines TRBV9 with TRBJ1-2; tentative D call: TRBD1 (6 bases). CDR3 length: 13 amino acids. Germline values: CDR1 SGDLS, CDR2 YYNGEE. V shed 0 bases and J shed 7 bases, with 10 bases lying between them. CDR3 nucleotides: TGTGCCAGCAGCGTAGAGGCAGGGGTTGGCTACACCTTC. Translating it yields CASSVEAGVGYTF.

The chain combines TRBV7-6 with TRBJ2-1; TRBD2 agrees at 12 bases. The V segment lost 3 bases and the J segment 6 bases; nucleotides outside the gene matches: 12. CDR3 length: 18 residues. From germline, CDR1 is SGHVS and CDR2 FNYEAQ. The CDR3 spells CASSFGLRTSGATNEQFF. The CDR3 coding sequence is TGTGCCAGCAGCTTTGGACTTAGGACTAGCGGGGCGACCAATGAGCAGTTCTTC. Based on the CDR3 plus reference TRBV7-6 and TRBJ2-1, the full variable domain is GAGVSQSPRYKVTKRGQDVALRCDPISGHVSLYWYRQALGQGPEFLTYFNYEAQQDKSGLPNDRFSAERPEGSISTLTIQRTEQRDSAMYRCASSFGLRTSGATNEQFFGPGTRLTVL.

There are many counts of this clonotype. The chain couples TRBV7-9 to TRBJ2-7; D gene unclear. The germline gives CDR1 SEHNR, CDR2 FQNEAQ (reference sequence). This CDR3 has 13 amino acids. V was pared by 5 bases and J by 3 bases, with 11 bases between. The CDR3 nucleotides are TGTGCCAGCAGCGTCCCTTCCGGCTACGAGCAGTACTTC. Amino acid sequence: CASSVPSGYEQYF.

The chain joins TRBV3-1 to TRBJ1-5; weak D call: TRBD1 (5 bases). Trimming cost V 3 bases and J 7 bases, with 10 bases left between them. This CDR3 has 13 amino acids. Germline V CDR1 and CDR2: LGHDT, YNNKEL (reference sequence). CDR3 coding DNA: TGTGCCAGCAGCCAGTTCGGGGACCAGCCCCAGCATTTT. This codes for CASSQFGDQPQHF.

The V gene is TRBV7-9, the J gene TRBJ2-7; D possibly corresponds to TRBD1 (7 bases). V was pared by 3 bases and J by 0 bases, with 18 bases between. Germline V gene data show CDR1 as SEHNR and CDR2 as FQNEAQ (reference sequence). The CDR3 is made up of 17 amino acids. CDR3 nucleotides: TGTGCCAGCAGCTTTAGCAAACAGGGGACTTACTCCTACGAGCAGTACTTC. It codes for CASSFSKQGTYSYEQYF.

This clonotype was found a few times. V and J are TRBV20-1 and TRBJ2-5, with 15 bases aligning to TRBD2. This CDR3 is built from 13 residues. CDR1 DFQATT and CDR2 SNEGSKA come from the germline V gene (reference sequence). The V gene end was trimmed by 6 bases and the J gene end by 8 bases; junction bases not matched to a gene: 4. The CDR3 protein is CSARTSGGETQYF. The CDR3 DNA is TGCAGTGCCAGGACTAGCGGGGGGGAAACCCAGTACTTC.

This chain joins TRBV4-1 and TRBJ2-7, with 8 bases matching TRBD1. The CDR3 is made up of 17 amino acids. With 4 bases clipped from V and 1 base from J, the junction kept 12 bases outside the gene matches. CDR1 and CDR2 from the germline V gene are MGHRA and YSYEKL. CDR3 coding DNA: TGCGCCAGCAGCCCGGGCGTTGGGGGACAGGCATCCTACGAGCAGTACTTC. Amino acid sequence: CASSPGVGGQASYEQYF.

This clonotype was observed at least ten times. The J gene is TRBJ2-7, the V gene TRBV6-5; 7 nucleotides agree with TRBD1. Germline V gene data show CDR1 as MNHEY and CDR2 as SVGAGI. The CDR3 spans 13 residues. The V segment lost 4 bases and the J segment 4 bases; nucleotides outside the gene matches: 4. Here the CDR3 DNA reads TGTGCCAGCAGTTCGGGACAGAGGTACGAGCAGTACTTC. Translated, it gives CASSSGQRYEQYF.

This clonotype came up once. V usage is TRBV7-6 and J usage is TRBJ2-2; D not resolved. CDR1 is SGHVS and CDR2 is FNYEAQ in the germline V gene. There are 16 residues in the CDR3. V dropped 1 base and J dropped 1 base, with 10 bases sitting between them. For the CDR3, the DNA is TGTGCCAGCAGCTTAGTATCGGGCCTGAACACCGGGGAGCTGTTTTTT. Its translation is CASSLVSGLNTGELFF.